This T cell receptor (beta chain) was identified in a study of cytomegalovirus exposure and HLA in healthy donors. 13 Jbeta primers and 60 Vbeta primers were used for the PCR. Clones were sequenced by immunoSEQ multiplex PCR, and TCRdb holds only the in-frame ones, with some missing. Of approximately 150,000 clones in the sample, over 60% were seen once. The sample comprised PBMCs. The receptor was isolated from a woman aged 30 to 39 in good health and CMV-seronegative.

The CDR3 reads CASSSPTGYTEAFF. The CDR3 nucleotides are TGTGCCAGCAGTTCCCCCACGGGGTACACTGAAGCTTTCTTT. The chain employs TRBV28 and TRBJ1-1; D uncertain. The CDR3 length is 14 residues. Germline loops: CDR1 MDHEN, CDR2 SYDVKM. V lost 4 bases to trimming and J lost 3 bases, with 12 bases between them.